The present entry profiles one T cell receptor (beta chain) with its context. Amplification used 60 Vbeta primers and 13 Jbeta primers. The assay was immunoSEQ multiplex PCR, and TCRdb's table has in-frame clones only and misses some. This table lists some 80,000 clones. The sample comes from a study of cytomegalovirus exposure and HLA in healthy donors. The CDR3 spans 14 residues. The V gene's germline CDR1 is SNHLY and CDR2 FYNNEI. The V segment lost 6 bases and the J segment 5 bases; nucleotides outside the gene matches: 4. This TCR derives from a man aged 50 or older in good health and CMV-seropositive. V is TRBV2 and J is TRBJ1-4; 9 bases are shared with TRBD1. Sequencing used PBMCs. CDR3 DNA: TGTGCCAGCAGGGATGGGACAGGGAATGAAAAACTGTTTTTT. Translated: CASRDGTGNEKLFF.